The 13 T cell receptor beta chains below were found in one sample sequenced in a study of blood T cell repertoires in COVID-19. The method was immunoSEQ multiplex PCR; TCRdb's version includes in-frame clones alone and lacks a portion of them. The sample carries some 100,000 clones, around 88% recorded once. Sequenced material: peripheral blood. The receptors here all came from a man aged 50-59 years with COVID-19, enrolled during active disease.

This chain connects TRBV5-1 to TRBJ1-2, with 7 nucleotides matching TRBD1. V shed 2 bases, J shed 6 bases, and the junction held 4 bases outside the gene matches. Germline V gives CDR1 SGHRS, CDR2 YFSETQ. The CDR3 length is 13 residues. The CDR3 DNA follows: TGCGCCAGCAGCTTTGACAGGGAGGATGGCTACACCTTC. Its translation is CASSFDREDGYTF.

This clone has only one observation. V and J are TRBV7-8 and TRBJ2-2; possible D gene TRBD1, 5 bases. This CDR3 has 14 amino acids. Trimming took off 5 bases at V and 3 bases at J, with 10 bases between the two ends. Germline V gene sequence: CDR1 SGHVS, CDR2 FQNEAQ. CDR3 sequence reads: CASSTRQYTGELFF. The CDR3 DNA reads as TGTGCCAGCAGCACTCGACAGTACACCGGGGAGCTGTTTTTT.

V is TRBV2 and J is TRBJ1-4; 11 bases match TRBD1. This CDR3 is 17 amino acids long. Per the germline V gene, CDR1 is SNHLY and CDR2 is FYNNEI. V dropped 5 bases and J dropped 8; count of bases not matched to a gene: 13. CDR3 residues: CASSKDRGLLREEKLFF. CDR3 nucleotides: TGTGCCAGCAGTAAGGACAGGGGGCTCTTAAGGGAGGAAAAACTGTTTTTT. Full variable domain (rest looked up from reference TRBV2 and TRBJ1-4): EPEVTQTPSHQVTQMGQEVILRCVPISNHLYFYWYRQILGQKVEFLVSFYNNEISEKSEIFDDQFSVERPDGSNFTLKIRSTKLEDSAMYFCASSKDRGLLREEKLFFGSGTQLSVL.

The chain recombines TRBV6-5 with TRBJ2-7; TRBD1 matches at 9 bases. CDR1 and CDR2 (germline): MNHEY, SVGAGI. The length of the CDR3 is 15 residues. The V gene end was trimmed by 2 bases and the J gene end by 3 bases; junction bases not matched to a gene: 5. The CDR3 spells CASSYDGQGNYEQYF. In DNA, the CDR3 is TGTGCCAGCAGTTACGACGGACAGGGGAACTACGAGCAGTACTTC.

The chain recombines TRBV9 with TRBJ1-3; 8 nucleotides line up with TRBD1. With 3 bases clipped from V and 4 bases from J, the junction kept 6 bases outside the gene matches. The length of the CDR3 is 15 residues. Germline V lookup: CDR1 SGDLS, CDR2 YYNGEE. CDR3 DNA sequence: TGTGCCAGCAGCGCACGAGGGACAGGAGGAAACACCATATATTTT. Protein product: CASSARGTGGNTIYF.

The chain is built from TRBV19 and TRBJ2-7; TRBD1 matches 7 bases. The J segment lost 6 bases and the V segment lost 2 bases, leaving 7 bases of the junction unmatched. This CDR3 is built from 14 residues. Germline CDR1 reads LNHDA; CDR2 reads SQIVND (reference sequence). The CDR3 sequence: CASSIMDRQGEQYF. The CDR3 bases are TGTGCCAGTAGTATAATGGATCGACAGGGCGAGCAGTACTTC.

The chain uses TRBV27 and TRBJ1-4; 12 bases fit TRBD1. The germline CDR1 and CDR2 sequences are MNHEY and SMNVEV (reference sequence). The CDR3 sequence is 15 residues long. After removal of 6 bases from V and 7 bases from J, the junction contained 6 bases not matched to a gene. CDR3: CASRSGTGGVEKLFF. The CDR3 coding sequence is TGTGCCAGCAGATCCGGGACAGGGGGCGTTGAAAAACTGTTTTTT.

The chain joins TRBV10-2 to TRBJ2-7; 7 bases are a match to TRBD1. The CDR3 spans 15 residues. The germline V gene encodes CDR1 WSHSY and CDR2 SAAADI. The ends lost 6 bases at V and 0 bases at J; junction bases unmatched: 8. The chain's CDR3 is CASSTGALSSYEQYF. DNA of the CDR3: TGCGCCAGCAGCACAGGGGCGTTAAGCTCCTACGAGCAGTACTTC.

The chain recombines TRBV6-5 with TRBJ1-2; D ambiguous. Between the trimmed V and J ends, which lost 8 bases and 4 bases, there was a span of 11 bases. The CDR3 spans 12 residues. Germline CDR1 MNHEY, CDR2 SVGAGI. The CDR3 nucleotides are TGTGCCAGCCACCTCCCAGGCTATGGCTACACCTTC. This sequence encodes CASHLPGYGYTF.

The gene calls are TRBV6-5 and TRBJ1-5; 7 nucleotides match TRBD1. With 5 bases clipped from V and 7 bases from J, the junction kept 5 bases outside the gene matches. The CDR3 runs 13 residues. CDR1 and CDR2 from the germline V gene are MNHEY and SVGAGI. CDR3 sequence: CASSHRGRQPQHF. The CDR3, as DNA: TGTGCCAGCAGTCACAGGGGCAGACAGCCCCAGCATTTT.

This CDR3 reads CASSPLAPGETQYF. CDR3 coding DNA: TGTGCCAGCAGCCCCCTAGCGCCGGGGGAGACCCAGTACTTC. V and J are TRBV6-5 and TRBJ2-5; TRBD2 is a possible D gene (6 bases). The germline gives CDR1 MNHEY, CDR2 SVGAGI. The CDR3 is made up of 14 amino acids. Deletions cut 6 bases from V and 5 bases from J, with 16 bases between.

The chain links TRBV19 to TRBJ1-5; TRBD1 agrees at 7 bases. CDR1 is LNHDA, CDR2 SQIVND, per germline (reference sequence). CDR3 length: 14 residues. Losses at the gene ends were 4 bases for V and 6 bases for J; bases not matched to a gene: 6. CDR3 sequence (DNA): TGTGCCAGTAGTAGACAGGGTTTGTCTCAGCCCCAGCATTTT. Its protein is CASSRQGLSQPQHF.

The rearrangement joins TRBV3-1 (or the pseudogene TRBV3-2) to TRBJ1-6, with D maybe TRBD1 (5 bases). V lost 2 bases and J 3 bases, leaving 11 bases between the germline ends. Germline CDR1 LGHDT, CDR2 YNNKEL (reference sequence). CDR3 length: 16 amino acids. The CDR3 region has the DNA TGTGCCAGCAGCCAAAAGAGGCAGGGCTATAATTCACCCCTCCACTTT. It is translated as CASSQKRQGYNSPLHF.